One sample yielded the 9 T cell receptor beta chains listed below, sequenced in a study of shared clonotypes between healthy human individuals. The assay was immunoSEQ multiplex PCR, and TCRdb's table has in-frame clones only and misses some. This sample has around 1.1 million clones, with 60% to 85% found just once. The specimen was memory CD4+ T cells from PBMCs. Subset here: CD45RA-negative fraction. The receptors derive from a man between 18 and 35 years old in good health. Some clones in this sample may be carry-over from other donors' samples.

The chain uses TRBV6-4 and TRBJ2-1; TRBD1 is a possible D gene (5 bases). The CDR3 covers 13 residues. From germline, CDR1 is MRHNA and CDR2 SNTAGT. V was pared by 7 bases and J by 7 bases, with 14 bases between. CDR3 DNA: TGTGCCAGCATCCAGGGTAGCAGGAATGAGCAGTTCTTC. This gives the protein CASIQGSRNEQFF.

The V gene is TRBV19, the J gene TRBJ2-3; D is uncertain. Germline-derived CDR1 and CDR2 are LNHDA and SQIVND (reference sequence). The CDR3 extends over 12 amino acids. Between the trimmed V and J ends, which lost 5 bases and 0 bases, there was a span of 3 bases. The CDR3 DNA reads as TGTGCCAGTAGTGATAGCACAGATACGCAGTATTTT. Amino acid sequence: CASSDSTDTQYF.

This clone was detected a few times. CDR3 residues: CASSDYRSTDTQYF. In DNA form, the CDR3 reads TGTGCCAGCAGTGATTACCGTAGCACAGATACGCAGTATTTT. The rearrangement uses TRBV2 and TRBJ2-3; D is unresolved. Between the trimmed V and J ends, which lost 3 bases and 0 bases, there was a span of 7 bases. Germline loops: CDR1 SNHLY, CDR2 FYNNEI. CDR3 size: 14 residues.

The V and J genes are TRBV28 and TRBJ1-4; possibly TRBD1 for D (5 bases). The CDR3 spans 16 residues. Germline V gene lookup returns CDR1 MDHEN and CDR2 SYDVKM. The V end lost 6 bases, the J end lost 7 bases, and 21 bases lay between the germline ends. In DNA form, the CDR3 reads TGTGCCAGCAGCATAACCGGGGGTGGAATGGTTGAAAAACTGTTTTTT. It translates to CASSITGGGMVEKLFF.

The gene calls are TRBV5-6 and TRBJ2-5; D is possibly TRBD2 (5 bases). CDR1 is SGHDT, CDR2 YYEEEE, per germline. The ends were cut back, 1 base at V and 5 bases at J, with 15 bases in the middle. This CDR3 has 15 amino acids. In DNA form, the CDR3 reads TGTGCCAGCAGCTTGATCCGAGGGCCGGGGGAGACCCAGTACTTC. It yields the protein CASSLIRGPGETQYF.

In its sample, this clone was seen once. The chain recombines TRBV19 with TRBJ1-2; D may be TRBD1 (6 bases). Germline CDR1 LNHDA, CDR2 SQIVND (reference sequence). CDR3 size: 13 residues. V lost 3 bases, J lost 6 bases, and 11 bases lay in between. The CDR3 DNA sequence: TGTGCCAGTAGTATGAGGGGGGTTAATGGCTACACCTTC. Its protein product is CASSMRGVNGYTF.

This clone has only one observation. A far larger clone lies a single base away; this is likely a read error. The CDR3 bases are TGTGCCTTGAGGGGGGCGGCAGCTGAAGCTTTCTTT. Its protein is CALRGAAAEAFF. This chain uses TRBV30 with TRBJ1-1, with a weak D call TRBD1 (6 bases). With 7 bases removed from V and 6 bases from J, the gap between germline ends came to 15 bases. CDR3 length: 12 residues. Germline loops: CDR1 GTSNPN, CDR2 SVGIG (reference sequence).

The gene calls are TRBV11-3 and TRBJ2-5; TRBD2 might be the D (7 bases). Germline-derived CDR1 and CDR2 are SGHNT and YENEEA. V lost 1 base and J lost 7, with 13 bases in between. This CDR3 contains 14 residues. The CDR3 loop reads CASSLGGGSGTQYF. In nucleotides, the CDR3 is TGTGCCAGCAGCTTAGGGGGGGGCTCCGGGACCCAGTACTTC. Full variable domain (outside the CDR3, taken from reference TRBV11-3 and TRBJ2-5): EAGVVQSPRYKIIEKKQPVAFWCNPISGHNTLYWYLQNLGQGPELLIRYENEEAVDDSQLPKDRFSAERLKGVDSTLKIQPAELGDSAVYLCASSLGGGSGTQYFGPGTRLLVL.

V usage is TRBV5-4 and J usage is TRBJ2-3, with TRBD2 identical over 14 bases. Germline CDR1 reads SGHNT; CDR2 reads YYREEE (reference sequence). The CDR3 runs to 18 residues. V lost 4 bases, J lost 4 bases, and 11 bases stayed unmatched. In nucleotides, the CDR3 is TGTGCCAGCAGCCGGGGACTAGCGGGAGTCAGCGGGGCAGATACGCAGTATTTT. This encodes CASSRGLAGVSGADTQYF.